This TCR beta chain was recovered during a study of graft-versus-host responses after intestinal transplantation. For the study at large: Recipients had transplants, and these were multivisceral, liver-intestinal, or isolated intestinal. Each recipient received anti-thymocyte globulin induction, then tacrolimus and steroids for two to three years.

As to this clone: Its target is not known.

Graft specimens yielded both intraepithelial and lamina propria lymphocytes. This table comes from immunoSEQ multiplex PCR, and its TCRdb copy is limited to in-frame clones, with some not included. The data contain just under 65,000 clones, around 90% of them seen just once; the ten biggest clones take up 1.5% to 2%. This CDR3 has 15 amino acids. V shed 3 bases, J shed 6 bases, and the junction held 6 bases outside the gene matches. Germline values: CDR1 SEHNR, CDR2 FQNEAQ (reference sequence). Overall study findings and caveats: There were GvH clones found in recipient marrow, and some of them appeared first in ileum or blood. After transplant, early declines in HvG clones were associated with peak levels of circulating GvH clones.

This TCR derives from a human patient who received an intestinal transplant, so some T cells may come from the graft donor. The chain is built from TRBV7-9 and TRBJ2-2; 8 bases are shared with TRBD2. Sequenced here: ileum tissue, sampled 350 to 400 days after transplant. The DNA for the CDR3 is TGTGCCAGCAGCTTCCCAAGCGGGGGAGCCGGGGAGCTGTTTTTT. Its protein product is CASSFPSGGAGELFF.